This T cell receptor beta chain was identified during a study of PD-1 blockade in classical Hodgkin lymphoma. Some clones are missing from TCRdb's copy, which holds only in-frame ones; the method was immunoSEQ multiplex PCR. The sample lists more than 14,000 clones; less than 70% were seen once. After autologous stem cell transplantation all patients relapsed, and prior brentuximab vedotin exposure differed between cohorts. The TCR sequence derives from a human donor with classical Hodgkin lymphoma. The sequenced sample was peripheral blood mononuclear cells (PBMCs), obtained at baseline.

CDR3 residues: CASSYGSIKQYF. CDR3 sequence (DNA): TGTGCCAGCAGTTATGGGAGCATTAAGCAGTACTTC. The rearrangement links TRBV28 to TRBJ2-7; D possibly corresponds to TRBD2 (5 bases). The CDR3 sequence is 12 residues long. Germline CDR1 reads MDHEN; CDR2 reads SYDVKM. Trimming cost V 4 bases and J 8 bases, with 12 bases left between them. The variable domain in full, with the rest retrieved from reference TRBV28 and TRBJ2-7, is DVKVTQSSRYLVKRTGEKVFLECVQDMDHENMFWYRQDPGLGLRLIYFSYDVKMKEKGDIPEGYSVSREKKERFSLILESASTNQTSMYLCASSYGSIKQYFGPGTRLTVT.